The present T cell receptor beta chain was sequenced within a study of cytomegalovirus exposure and HLA in healthy donors. Notes on the study in general: V- and J-gene trimming of TCR beta was linked (in a later analysis) to a missense DCLRE1C variant.

The PCR was carried out with 60 Vbeta primers and 13 Jbeta primers. The table came from immunoSEQ multiplex PCR; TCRdb's copy has only in-frame clones and leaves some out. The profile covers about 150,000 clones, with around 84% appearing a single time and approximately 2.5% taken by the ten largest. The germline V gene has CDR1 SGHNT and CDR2 YYREEE (reference sequence). The CDR3 runs to 13 residues. The J segment lost 8 bases and the V segment lost 0 bases, leaving 4 bases of the junction unmatched. A note on this clone: Its specificity is not known.

Specimen: PBMCs. The clonotype comes from a woman younger than 35 in good health and CMV-seronegative. This chain links TRBV5-4 with TRBJ1-2, with 7 positions matching TRBD1. DNA of the CDR3: TGTGCCAGCAGCTTGGGACAGGGCCAGGGCTACACCTTC. Amino acids: CASSLGQGQGYTF.